This T cell receptor (beta chain) was found in a study of blood T cell repertoires in COVID-19. On the study more broadly: Samples came from the United States, Italy and Spain, spanning acute and convalescent COVID-19. The analysed material was cDNA or gDNA that came from T cells, B-cell-depleted T cells, or PBMCs.

Per the original methods: How many nucleated cells were present was estimated from reference gene primer amplification. Profiling relied on immunoSEQ multiplex PCR, and the TCRdb table lists in-frame clones only, not all of them. That table gives V, J and clone size, and the DNA gave D and trimming. The sample consists of 350,000 to 550,000 clones, roughly 90% of them appearing once. Germline lookup yields CDR1 MNHEY and CDR2 SVGAGI. V lost 9 bases to trimming and J lost 2 bases; unmatched junction nucleotides: 3. The CDR3 has 13 amino acids. Sample: peripheral blood. The rearrangement links TRBV6-5 to TRBJ2-3, with 9 positions matching TRBD2. The clonotype comes from a woman in her twenties or thirties with acute or convalescent COVID-19. CDR3 nucleotide sequence: TGTGCCAGTGGGACTAGCACCACAGATACGCAGTATTTT. It translates to CASGTSTTDTQYF.